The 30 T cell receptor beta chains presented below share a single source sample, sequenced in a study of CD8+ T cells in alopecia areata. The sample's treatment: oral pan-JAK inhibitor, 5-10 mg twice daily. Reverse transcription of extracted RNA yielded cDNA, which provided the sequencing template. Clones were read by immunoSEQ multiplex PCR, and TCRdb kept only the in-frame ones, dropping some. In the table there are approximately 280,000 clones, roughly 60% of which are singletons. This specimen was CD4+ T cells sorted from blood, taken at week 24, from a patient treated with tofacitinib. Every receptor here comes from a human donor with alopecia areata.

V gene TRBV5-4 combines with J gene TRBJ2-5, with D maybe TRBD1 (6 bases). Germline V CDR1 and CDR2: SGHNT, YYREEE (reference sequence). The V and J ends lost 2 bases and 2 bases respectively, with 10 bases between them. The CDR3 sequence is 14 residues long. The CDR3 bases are TGTGCCAGCAGCTTTGTACAGGGTCAAGAGACCCAGTACTTC. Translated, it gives CASSFVQGQETQYF.

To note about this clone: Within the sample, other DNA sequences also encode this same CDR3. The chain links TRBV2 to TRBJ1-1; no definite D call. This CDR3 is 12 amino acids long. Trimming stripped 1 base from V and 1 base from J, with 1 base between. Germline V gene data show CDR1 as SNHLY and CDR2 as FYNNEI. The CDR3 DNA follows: TGTGCCAGCAGTGAAGGGAACACTGAAGCTTTCTTT. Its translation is CASSEGNTEAFF.

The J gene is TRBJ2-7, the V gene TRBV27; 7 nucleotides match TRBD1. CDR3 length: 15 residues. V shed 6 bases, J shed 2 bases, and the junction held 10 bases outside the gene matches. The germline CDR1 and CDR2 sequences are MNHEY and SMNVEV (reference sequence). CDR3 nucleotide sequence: TGTGCCAGCAGACTTGGGACAGTCTTAACCTACGAGCAGTACTTC. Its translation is CASRLGTVLTYEQYF.

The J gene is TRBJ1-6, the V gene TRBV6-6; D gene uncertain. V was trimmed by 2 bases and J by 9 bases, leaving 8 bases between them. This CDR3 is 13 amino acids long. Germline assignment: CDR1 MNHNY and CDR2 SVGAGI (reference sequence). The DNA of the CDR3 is TGTGCCAGCAGTTACGGTATGGGTTCACCCCTCCACTTT. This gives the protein CASSYGMGSPLHF.

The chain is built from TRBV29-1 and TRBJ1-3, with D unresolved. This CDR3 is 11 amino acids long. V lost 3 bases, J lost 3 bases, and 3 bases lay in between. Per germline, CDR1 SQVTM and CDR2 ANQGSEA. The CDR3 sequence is CSVDFGNTIYF. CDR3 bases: TGCAGCGTTGATTTTGGAAACACCATATATTTT.

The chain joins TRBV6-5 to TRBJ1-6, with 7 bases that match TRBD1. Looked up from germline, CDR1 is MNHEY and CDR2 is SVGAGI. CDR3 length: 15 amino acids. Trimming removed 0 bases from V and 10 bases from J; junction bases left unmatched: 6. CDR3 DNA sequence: TGTGCCAGCAGTTACTCGGGGAGGGGGCACTCACCCCTCCACTTT. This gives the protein CASSYSGRGHSPLHF.

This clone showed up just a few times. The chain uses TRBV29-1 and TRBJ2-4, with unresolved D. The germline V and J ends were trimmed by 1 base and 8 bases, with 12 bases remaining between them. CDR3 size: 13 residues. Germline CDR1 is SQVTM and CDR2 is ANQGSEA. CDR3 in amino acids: CSVEGLSGDIQYF. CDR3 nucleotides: TGCAGCGTTGAAGGCCTCTCCGGAGACATTCAGTACTTC.

The CDR3 bases are TGTGCCAGCAGGAAGGGGACAGGGAGCACTGAAGCTTTCTTT. Residues: CASRKGTGSTEAFF. The chain links TRBV7-8 to TRBJ1-1, with 9 bases matching TRBD1. The V segment lost 6 bases and the J segment 4 bases; nucleotides outside the gene matches: 6. The CDR3 has 14 amino acids. The germline V gene encodes CDR1 SGHVS and CDR2 FQNEAQ.

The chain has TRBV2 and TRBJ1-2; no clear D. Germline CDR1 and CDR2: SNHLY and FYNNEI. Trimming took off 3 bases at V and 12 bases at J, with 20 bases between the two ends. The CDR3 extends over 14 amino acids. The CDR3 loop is CASSELPGRGRHTF. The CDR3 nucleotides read TGTGCCAGCAGTGAGCTGCCGGGAAGAGGGAGACACACCTTC.

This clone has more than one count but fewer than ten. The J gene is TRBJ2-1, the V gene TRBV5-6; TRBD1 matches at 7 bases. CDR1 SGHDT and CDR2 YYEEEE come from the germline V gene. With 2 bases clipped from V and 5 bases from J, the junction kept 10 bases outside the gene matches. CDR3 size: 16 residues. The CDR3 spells CASSLVVGGAHNEQFF. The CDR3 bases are TGTGCCAGCAGCTTAGTCGTAGGGGGCGCCCACAATGAGCAGTTCTTC. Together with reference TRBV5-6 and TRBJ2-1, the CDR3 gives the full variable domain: DAGVTQSPTHLIKTRGQQVTLRCSPKSGHDTVSWYQQALGQGPQFIFQYYEEEERQRGNFPDRFSGHQFPNYSSELNVNALLLGDSALYLCASSLVVGGAHNEQFFGPGTRLTVL.

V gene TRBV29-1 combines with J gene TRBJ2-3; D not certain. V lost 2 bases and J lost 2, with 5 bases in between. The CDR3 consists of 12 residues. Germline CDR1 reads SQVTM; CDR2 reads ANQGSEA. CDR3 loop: CSVELFTDTQYF. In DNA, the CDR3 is TGCAGCGTTGAACTGTTCACAGATACGCAGTATTTT.

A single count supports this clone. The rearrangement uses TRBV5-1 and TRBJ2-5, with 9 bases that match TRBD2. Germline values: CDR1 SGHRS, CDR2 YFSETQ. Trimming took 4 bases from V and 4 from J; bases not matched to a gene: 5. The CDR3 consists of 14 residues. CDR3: CASSAGLAAETQYF. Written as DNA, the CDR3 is TGCGCCAGCAGCGCGGGACTAGCCGCAGAGACCCAGTACTTC.

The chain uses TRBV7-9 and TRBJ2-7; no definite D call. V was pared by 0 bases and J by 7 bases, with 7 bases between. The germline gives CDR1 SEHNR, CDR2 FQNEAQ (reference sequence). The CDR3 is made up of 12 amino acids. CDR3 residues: CASSLASGEQYF. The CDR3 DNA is TGTGCCAGCAGCTTAGCGTCGGGTGAGCAGTACTTC.

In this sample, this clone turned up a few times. The CDR3 region has the DNA TGTGCCAGCAGCCCATTCTTCAATGAGCAGTTCTTC. Translating gives CASSPFFNEQFF. This sequence joins TRBV7-8 and TRBJ2-1; D not certain. With 5 bases removed from V and 6 bases from J, the gap between germline ends came to 8 bases. Per germline, CDR1 SGHVS and CDR2 FQNEAQ. The CDR3 length is 12 residues.

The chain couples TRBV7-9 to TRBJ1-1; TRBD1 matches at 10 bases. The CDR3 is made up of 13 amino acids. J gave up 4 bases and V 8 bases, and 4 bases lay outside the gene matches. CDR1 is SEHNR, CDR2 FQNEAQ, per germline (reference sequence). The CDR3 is CASRGQGSTEAFF. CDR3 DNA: TGTGCCAGCCGGGGACAGGGGAGCACTGAAGCTTTCTTT.

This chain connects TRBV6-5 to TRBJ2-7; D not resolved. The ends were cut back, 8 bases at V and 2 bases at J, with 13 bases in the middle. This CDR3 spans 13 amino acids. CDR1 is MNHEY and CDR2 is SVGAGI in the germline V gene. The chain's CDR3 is CASSRTEAYEQYF. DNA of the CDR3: TGTGCCAGCTCCCGGACGGAAGCCTACGAGCAGTACTTC.

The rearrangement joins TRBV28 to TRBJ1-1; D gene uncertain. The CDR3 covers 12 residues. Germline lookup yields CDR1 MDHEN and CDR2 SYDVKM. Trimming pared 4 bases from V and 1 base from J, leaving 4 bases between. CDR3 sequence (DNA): TGTGCCAGCAGTTGGCAGAACACTGAAGCTTTCTTT. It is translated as CASSWQNTEAFF. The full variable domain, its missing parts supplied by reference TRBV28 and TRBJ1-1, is DVKVTQSSRYLVKRTGEKVFLECVQDMDHENMFWYRQDPGLGLRLIYFSYDVKMKEKGDIPEGYSVSREKKERFSLILESASTNQTSMYLCASSWQNTEAFFGQGTRLTVV.

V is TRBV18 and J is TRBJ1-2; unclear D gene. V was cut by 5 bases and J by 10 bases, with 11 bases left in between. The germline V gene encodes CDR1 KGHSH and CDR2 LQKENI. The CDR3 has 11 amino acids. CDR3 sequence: CASSSPGNYTF. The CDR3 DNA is TGTGCCAGCTCATCCCCCGGGAACTACACCTTC.

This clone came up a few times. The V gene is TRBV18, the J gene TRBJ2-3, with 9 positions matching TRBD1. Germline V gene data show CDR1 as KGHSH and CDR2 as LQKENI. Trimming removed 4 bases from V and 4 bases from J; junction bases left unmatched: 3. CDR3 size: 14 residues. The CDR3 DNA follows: TGTGCCAGCTCACGTACAGGGGGCGCAGATACGCAGTATTTT. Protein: CASSRTGGADTQYF.

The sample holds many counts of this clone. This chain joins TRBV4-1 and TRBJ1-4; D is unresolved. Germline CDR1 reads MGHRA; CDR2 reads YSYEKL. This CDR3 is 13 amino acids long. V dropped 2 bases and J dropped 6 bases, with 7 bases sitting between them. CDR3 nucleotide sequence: TGCGCCAGCAGCCAAAGGATCGATGAAAAACTGTTTTTT. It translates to CASSQRIDEKLFF.

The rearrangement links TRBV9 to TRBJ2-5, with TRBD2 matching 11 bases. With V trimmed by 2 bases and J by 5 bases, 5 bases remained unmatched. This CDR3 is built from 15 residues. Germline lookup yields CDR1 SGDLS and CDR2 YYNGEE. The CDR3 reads CASSVEGTSGETQYF. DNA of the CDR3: TGTGCCAGCAGCGTTGAGGGGACTAGCGGCGAGACCCAGTACTTC.

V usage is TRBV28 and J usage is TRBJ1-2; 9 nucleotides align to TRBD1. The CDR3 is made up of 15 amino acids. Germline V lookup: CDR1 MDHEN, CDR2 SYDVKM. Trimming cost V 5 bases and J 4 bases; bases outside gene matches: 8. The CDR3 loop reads CASSATGGEGYGYTF. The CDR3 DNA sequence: TGTGCCAGCAGTGCTACAGGGGGCGAGGGCTATGGCTACACCTTC.

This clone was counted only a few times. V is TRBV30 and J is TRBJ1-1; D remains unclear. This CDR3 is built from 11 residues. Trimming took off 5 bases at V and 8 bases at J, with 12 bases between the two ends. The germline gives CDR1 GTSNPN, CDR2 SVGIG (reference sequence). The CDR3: CAWWGAGEAFF. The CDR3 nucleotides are TGTGCCTGGTGGGGTGCAGGCGAAGCTTTCTTT.

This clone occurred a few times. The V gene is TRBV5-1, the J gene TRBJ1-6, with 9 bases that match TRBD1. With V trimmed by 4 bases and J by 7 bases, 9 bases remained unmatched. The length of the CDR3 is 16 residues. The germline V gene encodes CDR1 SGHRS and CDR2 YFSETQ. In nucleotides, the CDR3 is TGCGCCAGCAGCGAACCGGGACAGGGAATAAATTCACCCCTCCACTTT. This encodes CASSEPGQGINSPLHF.

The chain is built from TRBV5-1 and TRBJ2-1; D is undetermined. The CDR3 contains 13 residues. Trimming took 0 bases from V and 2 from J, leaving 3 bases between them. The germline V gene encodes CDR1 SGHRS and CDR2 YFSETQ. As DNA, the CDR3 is TGCGCCAGCAGCTTGGTGGCCTACAATGAGCAGTTCTTC. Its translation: CASSLVAYNEQFF.

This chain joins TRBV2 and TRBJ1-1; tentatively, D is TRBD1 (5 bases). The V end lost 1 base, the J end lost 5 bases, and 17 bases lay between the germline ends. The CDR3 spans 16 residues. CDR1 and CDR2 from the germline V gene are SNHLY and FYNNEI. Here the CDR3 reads CASSEVGDGEGTEAFF. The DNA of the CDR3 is TGTGCCAGCAGTGAAGTGGGGGACGGGGAAGGGACTGAAGCTTTCTTT.

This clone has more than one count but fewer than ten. The CDR3 loop is CASSQPPGQGSYEQYF. The CDR3 nucleotides read TGTGCCAGCAGCCAACCACCGGGACAGGGCTCCTACGAGCAGTACTTC. The chain has TRBV4-2 and TRBJ2-7, with 9 nucleotides matching TRBD1. J lost 0 bases, V lost 2 bases, and 5 bases had no gene match. CDR3 length equals 16 residues. Germline values: CDR1 LGHNA, CDR2 YNFKEQ.

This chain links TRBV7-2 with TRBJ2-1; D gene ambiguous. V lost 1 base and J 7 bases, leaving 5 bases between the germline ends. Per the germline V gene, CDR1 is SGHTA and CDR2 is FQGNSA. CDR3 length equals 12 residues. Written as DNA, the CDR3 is TGTGCCAGCAGCTTAGTAGGGAATGAGCAGTTCTTC. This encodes CASSLVGNEQFF. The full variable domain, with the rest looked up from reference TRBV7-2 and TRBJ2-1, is GAGVSQSPSNKVTEKGKDVELRCDPISGHTALYWYRQSLGQGLEFLIYFQGNSAPDKSGLPSDRFSAERTGGSVSTLTIQRTQQEDSAVYLCASSLVGNEQFFGPGTRLTVL.

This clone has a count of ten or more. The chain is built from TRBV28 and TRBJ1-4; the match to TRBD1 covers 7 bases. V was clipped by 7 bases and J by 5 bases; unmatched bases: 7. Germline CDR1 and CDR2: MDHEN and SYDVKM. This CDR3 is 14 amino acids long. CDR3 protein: CASTLDRKNEKLFF. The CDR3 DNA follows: TGTGCCAGCACCCTGGACAGGAAAAATGAAAAACTGTTTTTT. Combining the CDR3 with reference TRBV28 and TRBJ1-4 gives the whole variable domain DVKVTQSSRYLVKRTGEKVFLECVQDMDHENMFWYRQDPGLGLRLIYFSYDVKMKEKGDIPEGYSVSREKKERFSLILESASTNQTSMYLCASTLDRKNEKLFFGSGTQLSVL.

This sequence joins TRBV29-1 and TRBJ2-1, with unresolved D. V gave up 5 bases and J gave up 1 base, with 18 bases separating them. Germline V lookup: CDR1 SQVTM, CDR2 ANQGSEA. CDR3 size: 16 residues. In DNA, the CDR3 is TGCAGCGTTCTCCCCCCCGGTCGCCCGTCCTACAATGAGCAGTTCTTC. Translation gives CSVLPPGRPSYNEQFF.